This entry lists 10 T cell receptor beta chains sequenced from one sample in a study of blood T cell repertoires in COVID-19 (TCRdb year 2020). The library came from the immunoSEQ multiplex PCR assay. TCRdb took this table from immuneACCESS and kept in-frame rearrangements with V and J called. Such tables lack part of the clones; where checked against another copy, unresolved V genes explain under half of the gap, and the rest is unexplained. This sample lists about 140,000 clones; 87% were detected once. The ten largest account for more than 5% of the sample. The sample consisted of peripheral blood. These receptors all stem from a human donor in a cohort sampled during active COVID-19.

Written as DNA, the CDR3 is TGTGCCAGCAGCTTAGATAGGGGCAGTCTTGGCGAGCAGTACTTC. Protein sequence: CASSLDRGSLGEQYF. The chain has TRBV7-2 and TRBJ2-7; a possible D gene is TRBD1 (5 bases). The CDR3 consists of 15 residues. The germline gives CDR1 SGHTA, CDR2 FQGNSA. V shed 1 base and J shed 6 bases, with 16 bases lying between them. Drawing the rest from reference TRBV7-2 and TRBJ2-7, the complete variable domain is GAGVSQSPSNKVTEKGKDVELRCDPISGHTALYWYRQSLGQGLEFLIYFQGNSAPDKSGLPSDRFSAERTGGSVSTLTIQRTQQEDSAVYLCASSLDRGSLGEQYFGPGTRLTVT.

This chain joins TRBV14 and TRBJ2-5, with D possibly matching TRBD1 (5 bases). CDR3 length: 14 amino acids. The germline gives CDR1 SGHDN, CDR2 FVKESK. V was pared by 0 bases and J by 4 bases, with 9 bases between. In DNA, the CDR3 is TGTGCCAGCAGCCAAGATTTGGGGCGAGAGACCCAGTACTTC. It codes for CASSQDLGRETQYF.

This rearrangement joins TRBV24-1 to TRBJ1-3, with 8 bases lining up with TRBD1. This CDR3 is built from 15 residues. Germline loops: CDR1 KGHDR, CDR2 SFDVKD. The V and J ends lost 4 bases and 4 bases, in that order; junction bases with no gene match: 5. Here the CDR3 reads CATSDTRGPGNTIYF. In DNA, the CDR3 is TGTGCCACCAGTGACACCAGGGGGCCCGGAAACACCATATATTTT.

The CDR3 sequence is CASSQGFRGMNGYTF. The DNA for the CDR3 is TGCGCCAGCAGCCAAGGTTTCAGGGGAATGAATGGCTACACCTTC. The chain is built from TRBV4-1 and TRBJ1-2; D possibly corresponds to TRBD1 (6 bases). V lost 1 base and J 6 bases, leaving 15 bases between the germline ends. Germline loops: CDR1 MGHRA, CDR2 YSYEKL. The CDR3 length is 15 residues.

The chain is built from TRBV27 and TRBJ2-3, with D possibly matching TRBD2 (6 bases). Between the trimmed V and J ends, which lost 5 bases and 5 bases, there was a span of 17 bases. Per the germline V gene, CDR1 is MNHEY and CDR2 is SMNVEV (reference sequence). CDR3 length: 15 residues. In DNA form, the CDR3 reads TGTGCCAGCAGTCCTCCGGGGGAGCCATTAGATACGCAGTATTTT. Translation gives CASSPPGEPLDTQYF.

CDR3 amino acids: CASSPPGVEPGEQYF. DNA for the CDR3: TGTGCCAGCAGCCCCCCGGGGGTCGAACCCGGCGAGCAGTACTTC. The chain recombines TRBV7-9 with TRBJ2-7, with a tentative D call TRBD2 (6 bases). Trimming removed 5 bases from V and 6 bases from J, with 20 bases in between. From germline, CDR1 is SEHNR and CDR2 FQNEAQ (reference sequence). The CDR3 spans 15 residues.

The count of this clone is one. This chain connects TRBV2 to TRBJ2-7; 7 bases match TRBD2. Looked up from germline, CDR1 is SNHLY and CDR2 is FYNNEI. Unmatched junction bases numbered 4, after V lost 8 bases and J lost 3 bases. This CDR3 has 12 amino acids. The CDR3 DNA sequence: TGTGCCAGCCGTGGGGGGGACTACGAGCAGTACTTC. It translates to CASRGGDYEQYF.

CDR3 loop: CASSFSNGEGQTQYF. The CDR3 DNA reads TGTGCCAGCAGCTTTTCTAACGGGGAGGGACAGACCCAGTACTTC. V gene TRBV11-3 combines with J gene TRBJ2-5, with 7 bases matching TRBD2. CDR3 length: 15 amino acids. The germline CDR1 and CDR2 sequences are SGHNT and YENEEA. V shed 3 bases and J 6 bases; nucleotides not matched to a gene: 10.

The chain employs TRBV5-6 and TRBJ1-1, with D possibly matching TRBD1 (6 bases). In germline, CDR1 is SGHDT, CDR2 YYEEEE. Trimming took 4 bases from V and 1 from J, leaving 17 bases between them. CDR3 length: 16 amino acids. CDR3 in DNA: TGTGCCAGCAGCCCCTCAACAGGGCGGTCGAACACTGAAGCTTTCTTT. It yields the protein CASSPSTGRSNTEAFF. The variable domain in full, completed from reference TRBV5-6 and TRBJ1-1, reads DAGVTQSPTHLIKTRGQQVTLRCSPKSGHDTVSWYQQALGQGPQFIFQYYEEEERQRGNFPDRFSGHQFPNYSSELNVNALLLGDSALYLCASSPSTGRSNTEAFFGQGTRLTVV.

This rearrangement joins TRBV5-1 to TRBJ2-3, with D unresolved. V gave up 0 bases and J gave up 4 bases, with 6 bases separating them. Germline lookup yields CDR1 SGHRS and CDR2 YFSETQ. The CDR3 runs to 13 residues. CDR3 sequence: CASSLGSPDTQYF. CDR3 in DNA: TGCGCCAGCAGCTTGGGGAGCCCAGATACGCAGTATTTT.